Below are 32 T cell receptor beta chains sequenced from a single sample in a study of T cell responses to AZD1222 COVID-19 vaccine. The repertoire was sequenced with immunoSEQ multiplex PCR; TCRdb's copy has only in-frame clones and lacks some. Of over 70,000 clones listed, roughly 88% are singletons. This specimen consisted of peripheral blood, obtained on day 0 of MenACWY control vaccination. These receptors were taken from an adult in good health.

The rearrangement joins TRBV5-4 to TRBJ2-7; 7 bases line up with TRBD1. CDR1 SGHNT and CDR2 YYREEE come from the germline V gene (reference sequence). The length of the CDR3 is 14 residues. With 6 bases clipped from V and 2 bases from J, the junction kept 8 bases outside the gene matches. The CDR3 sequence is CASTYKGQPYEQYF. The CDR3 nucleotides read TGTGCCAGCACCTATAAGGGACAGCCCTACGAGCAGTACTTC.

This chain joins TRBV5-1 and TRBJ2-5, with D unresolved. Per the germline V gene, CDR1 is SGHRS and CDR2 is YFSETQ. Trimming took off 0 bases at V and 2 bases at J, with 5 bases between the two ends. There are 13 residues in the CDR3. CDR3 region: CASSLDRQETQYF. The DNA for the CDR3 is TGCGCCAGCAGCTTGGATCGGCAAGAGACCCAGTACTTC.

J is TRBJ1-1 and V is TRBV5-1; a weak D match, TRBD1 (5 bases). This CDR3 is built from 16 residues. CDR1 is SGHRS and CDR2 is YFSETQ in the germline V gene. The germline V and J ends were trimmed by 0 bases and 5 bases, with 17 bases remaining between them. The CDR3 sequence: CASSLDLTRVETEAFF. In DNA form, the CDR3 reads TGCGCCAGCAGCTTGGACCTAACCAGGGTAGAGACTGAAGCTTTCTTT.

The chain carries TRBV21-1 and TRBJ1-2; the table's D call, TRBD1, was not checked against the DNA. TRBV21-1 is flagged as a pseudogene. There are 15 residues in the CDR3. CDR3 bases: TGTGCCAGCAGCTCCCGGGACAGGGGTGGCTATGGCTACACCTTC. It yields the protein CASSSRDRGGYGYTF.

The rearrangement uses TRBV5-1 and TRBJ1-6, with D tentatively TRBD1 (6 bases). The V end was cut by 1 base, the J end by 4 bases, with 9 bases between. The CDR3 extends over 15 amino acids. Germline loops: CDR1 SGHRS, CDR2 YFSETQ. CDR3 sequence reads: CASSLRGQYNSPLHF. As DNA, the CDR3 is TGCGCCAGCAGCTTGCGAGGACAGTATAATTCACCCCTCCACTTT.

The V call is TRBV9, the J call TRBJ2-5, with 9 bases fitting TRBD2. The germline V gene has CDR1 SGDLS and CDR2 YYNGEE. CDR3 length equals 16 residues. The V segment lost 0 bases and the J segment 1 base; nucleotides outside the gene matches: 4. CDR3 protein: CASSVGGSGGQETQYF. DNA for the CDR3: TGTGCCAGCAGCGTAGGTGGTAGCGGGGGCCAAGAGACCCAGTACTTC.

In this sample, this clone turned up once. The genes are TRBV4-3 and TRBJ2-1; 13 bases agree with TRBD2. This CDR3 has 14 amino acids. The germline V gene encodes CDR1 LGHNA and CDR2 YSLEER. The J segment lost 10 bases and the V segment lost 4 bases, leaving 4 bases of the junction unmatched. CDR3 loop: CASSLGLAGVEQFF. CDR3 coding DNA: TGCGCCAGCAGCCTTGGACTAGCGGGGGTGGAGCAGTTCTTC.

The V gene is TRBV18, the J gene TRBJ2-2; the D gene could be TRBD1 or TRBD2 (5 bases each). Germline V gene data show CDR1 as KGHSH and CDR2 as LQKENI. The germline V and J ends were trimmed by 0 bases and 3 bases, with 14 bases remaining between them. This CDR3 contains 17 residues. In nucleotides, the CDR3 is TGTGCCAGCTCACCACCGGTCAGGGCGCGGGACACCGGGGAGCTGTTTTTT. Amino acid sequence: CASSPPVRARDTGELFF. Looking up the rest from reference TRBV18 and TRBJ2-2 gives the full variable domain: NAGVMQNPRHLVRRRGQEARLRCSPMKGHSHVYWYRQLPEEGLKFMVYLQKENIIDESGMPKERFSAEFPKEGPSILRIQQVVRGDSAAYFCASSPPVRARDTGELFFGEGSRLTVL.

This chain joins TRBV18 and TRBJ1-2; D remains ambiguous. The CDR3 runs to 12 residues. Trimming removed 4 bases from V and 6 bases from J, with 9 bases in between. Germline CDR1 KGHSH, CDR2 LQKENI. The CDR3, as DNA: TGTGCCAGCTCACAGGGAGGGCATGGCTACACCTTC. Its protein product is CASSQGGHGYTF.

The chain links TRBV10-3 to TRBJ1-6; TRBD1 might be the D (5 bases). V lost 4 bases to trimming and J lost 7 bases, with 17 bases between them. Germline loops: CDR1 ENHRY, CDR2 SYGVKD. The CDR3 runs to 16 residues. The CDR3 DNA reads as TGTGCCATCAGTGGATCGGGACCTCTCGGAAATTCACCCCTCCACTTT. Residues: CAISGSGPLGNSPLHF.

The chain is built from TRBV30 and TRBJ1-1, with D unresolved. This CDR3 has 10 amino acids. Germline values: CDR1 GTSNPN, CDR2 SVGIG (reference sequence). The V gene lost 3 bases and the J gene lost 11 bases, with 10 bases spanning the gap. This CDR3 is CAWSVQMAFF. In DNA, the CDR3 is TGTGCCTGGAGCGTACAGATGGCTTTCTTT.

This clone was recorded a few times. The CDR3 bases are TGTGCCAGCAGCCAAGGGGAGGGCTTTAGGGGCTACACCTTC. Its protein product is CASSQGEGFRGYTF. This chain uses TRBV3-1 (or the pseudogene TRBV3-2) with TRBJ1-2; D is undetermined. V lost 1 base, J lost 8 bases, and 14 bases lay in between. The germline V gene encodes CDR1 LGHDT and CDR2 YNNKEL (reference sequence). CDR3 length equals 14 residues.

The chain recombines TRBV3-1 (or the pseudogene TRBV3-2) with TRBJ2-2; D remains unclear. Trimming took off 3 bases at V and 4 bases at J, with 3 bases between the two ends. The CDR3 contains 12 residues. Germline V CDR1 and CDR2: LGHDT, YNNKEL (reference sequence). The CDR3 reads CASSQSTGELFF. CDR3 nucleotides: TGTGCCAGCAGCCAGAGCACCGGGGAGCTGTTTTTT.

The chain carries TRBV18 and TRBJ2-7; 10 nucleotides align to TRBD1. The CDR3 has 16 residues. Germline trimming cut 5 bases from V and 5 bases from J; bases unmatched to any gene: 12. Germline V CDR1 and CDR2: KGHSH, LQKENI. The CDR3 DNA sequence: TGTGCCAGCTCATCTAACATCGGACAGGGGGTAGACGAGCAGTACTTC. It is translated as CASSSNIGQGVDEQYF.

The chain joins TRBV19 to TRBJ2-5; D call uncertain. The V gene's germline CDR1 is LNHDA and CDR2 SQIVND (reference sequence). V dropped 5 bases and J dropped 5 bases, with 12 bases sitting between them. CDR3 length: 13 amino acids. The CDR3 region is CASSPPPSETQYF. CDR3 sequence (DNA): TGTGCCAGTAGTCCCCCGCCGTCCGAGACCCAGTACTTC.

The chain joins TRBV27 to TRBJ2-1; tentative D call: TRBD2 (6 bases). CDR1 is MNHEY, CDR2 SMNVEV, per germline (reference sequence). V dropped 9 bases and J dropped 4 bases, with 22 bases sitting between them. The CDR3 consists of 16 residues. The CDR3 nucleotides read TGTGCCAGTACTCCGGGACTCTCTTACCATTACAATGAGCAGTTCTTC. Translated: CASTPGLSYHYNEQFF.

The genes are TRBV7-2 and TRBJ2-7; 9 nucleotides align to TRBD1. With V trimmed by 5 bases and J by 4 bases, 6 bases remained unmatched. The CDR3 extends over 14 amino acids. Germline V gene lookup returns CDR1 SGHTA and CDR2 FQGNSA. In nucleotides, the CDR3 is TGTGCCAGCAGCCCCGACAGGGGGGGGTACGAGCAGTACTTC. It codes for CASSPDRGGYEQYF.

The chain employs TRBV28 and TRBJ1-4, with a possible D match to TRBD1 (5 bases). V gave up 11 bases and J gave up 5 bases, with 12 bases separating them. Germline V gene sequence: CDR1 MDHEN, CDR2 SYDVKM. There are 12 residues in the CDR3. The CDR3 loop reads CASEGYNEKLFF. As DNA, the CDR3 is TGTGCCTCGGAGGGGTACAATGAAAAACTGTTTTTT.

The CDR3 is CASSPGALLYEQYF. The CDR3 region has the DNA TGTGCCAGCAGCCCCGGGGCCCTCCTTTACGAGCAGTACTTC. This chain connects TRBV11-2 to TRBJ2-7; D might be TRBD1 or TRBD2, each matching 5 bases. The CDR3 is 14 residues long. Germline CDR1 reads SGHAT; CDR2 reads FQNNGV. With 5 bases removed from V and 4 bases from J, the gap between germline ends came to 15 bases.

The genes are TRBV5-4 and TRBJ1-5; D is unresolved. Deletions cut 0 bases from V and 3 bases from J, with 4 bases between. The CDR3 is 13 amino acids. Germline V gene sequence: CDR1 SGHNT, CDR2 YYREEE (reference sequence). CDR3 bases: TGTGCCAGCAGCTTGGATCCCAATCAGCCCCAGCATTTT. Translated, it gives CASSLDPNQPQHF.

The gene calls are TRBV19 and TRBJ1-5; TRBD1 aligns across 9 bases. Trimming took 3 bases from V and 9 from J; bases not matched to a gene: 9. Per the germline V gene, CDR1 is LNHDA and CDR2 is SQIVND (reference sequence). The CDR3 runs 15 residues. As DNA, the CDR3 is TGTGCCAGTAGTATCCGGACAGGGGCTGGGGGGCCCCAGCATTTT. Translated: CASSIRTGAGGPQHF. Using reference TRBV19 and TRBJ1-5 for the parts outside the CDR3, the full variable domain is DGGITQSPKYLFRKEGQNVTLSCEQNLNHDAMYWYRQDPGQGLRLIYYSQIVNDFQKGDIAEGYSVSREKKESFPLTVTSAQKNPTAFYLCASSIRTGAGGPQHFGDGTRLSIL.

This chain uses TRBV28 with TRBJ2-1, with a tentative D call TRBD2 (7 bases). Germline-derived CDR1 and CDR2 are MDHEN and SYDVKM. The V gene lost 10 bases and the J gene lost 8 bases, with 30 bases spanning the gap. The CDR3 is made up of 17 amino acids. The DNA of the CDR3 is TGTGCCACCCGAAGGGAAGGGGGGGGCCTCTTTACCGATGAGCAGTTCTTC. Its protein is CATRREGGGLFTDEQFF.

V usage is TRBV4-2 and J usage is TRBJ1-1; no firm D call. The CDR3 runs 13 residues. Germline CDR1 and CDR2: LGHNA and YNFKEQ. Trimming left V 3 bases short and J 1 base short, with 6 bases between. The CDR3 DNA follows: TGTGCCAGCAGCCAGGCGGGGAACACTGAAGCTTTCTTT. The encoded protein is CASSQAGNTEAFF.

The chain carries TRBV28 and TRBJ2-7, with D perhaps assigned TRBD1 or TRBD2 (5 bases each). This CDR3 region has 15 residues. With 1 base removed from V and 3 bases from J, the gap between germline ends came to 13 bases. Germline V CDR1 and CDR2: MDHEN, SYDVKM. Here the CDR3 DNA reads TGTGCCAGCAGTTTATTTGAGGGACCTAGCTACGAGCAGTACTTC. It codes for CASSLFEGPSYEQYF.

The rearrangement joins TRBV15 to TRBJ2-3; TRBD1 aligns across 8 bases. Germline CDR1 and CDR2: LNHNV and YYDKDF (reference sequence). This CDR3 is built from 16 residues. J lost 5 bases, V lost 5 bases, and 12 bases had no gene match. The CDR3 loop is CATSSLTGAIGDTQYF. CDR3 sequence (DNA): TGTGCCACCAGCTCTTTGACAGGGGCTATCGGAGATACGCAGTATTTT. The entire variable domain, with the rest obtained from reference TRBV15 and TRBJ2-3, is as follows: DAMVIQNPRYQVTQFGKPVTLSCSQTLNHNVMYWYQQKSSQAPKLLFHYYDKDFNNEADTPDNFQSRRPNTSFCFLDIRSPGLGDTAMYLCATSSLTGAIGDTQYFGPGTRLTVL.

V and J are TRBV27 and TRBJ1-1; no clear D. In germline, CDR1 is MNHEY, CDR2 SMNVEV (reference sequence). The CDR3 loop spans 13 amino acids. V lost 2 bases to trimming and J lost 1 base, with 5 bases between them. CDR3 amino acids: CASSLRRNTEAFF. Here the CDR3 DNA reads TGTGCCAGCAGTTTAAGGAGGAACACTGAAGCTTTCTTT.

The rearrangement joins TRBV7-9 to TRBJ2-2; D is unresolved. V shed 1 base and J shed 0 bases, with 9 bases lying between them. CDR3 length: 16 residues. CDR1 and CDR2 (germline): SEHNR, FQNEAQ (reference sequence). CDR3 residues: CASSLDMAANTGELFF. DNA for the CDR3: TGTGCCAGCAGCTTAGATATGGCAGCGAACACCGGGGAGCTGTTTTTT.

The rearrangement links TRBV19 to TRBJ2-1, with no clear D. Germline CDR1 reads LNHDA; CDR2 reads SQIVND (reference sequence). V was pared by 3 bases and J by 5 bases, with 2 bases between. This CDR3 region has 11 residues. The CDR3 spells CASSINNEQFF. For the CDR3, the DNA is TGTGCCAGTAGTATCAACAATGAGCAGTTCTTC.

The chain links TRBV7-8 to TRBJ1-2, with 7 nucleotides matching TRBD1. Germline V CDR1 and CDR2: SGHVS, FQNEAQ. The length of the CDR3 is 14 residues. V was clipped by 1 base and J by 6 bases; unmatched bases: 5. The chain's CDR3 is CASSLVEGADGYTF. The DNA of the CDR3 is TGTGCCAGCAGCTTAGTTGAGGGGGCGGATGGCTACACCTTC.

The chain employs TRBV6-5 and TRBJ1-2; D not certain. This CDR3 is built from 16 residues. Trimming removed 0 bases from V and 4 bases from J, with 15 bases in between. CDR1 and CDR2 from the germline V gene are MNHEY and SVGAGI. The CDR3 DNA follows: TGTGCCAGCAGTTACTCAAGACAAAGGCCTATCTATGGCTACACCTTC. Translating it yields CASSYSRQRPIYGYTF.

The J gene is TRBJ2-2, the V gene TRBV29-1; D is perhaps TRBD2 (6 bases). The V gene's germline CDR1 is SQVTM and CDR2 ANQGSEA. The germline V and J ends were trimmed by 6 bases and 2 bases, with 13 bases remaining between them. This CDR3 is built from 14 residues. The CDR3 is CSVSREPNTGELFF. The CDR3, as DNA: TGCAGCGTAAGCCGGGAGCCAAACACCGGGGAGCTGTTTTTT.

The chain employs TRBV18 and TRBJ2-1, with 7 bases lining up with TRBD2. Germline CDR1 reads KGHSH; CDR2 reads LQKENI. This CDR3 is built from 15 residues. Trimming cost V 1 base and J 5 bases; bases outside gene matches: 5. The CDR3 loop reads CASSPQTSPNNEQFF. As DNA, the CDR3 is TGTGCCAGCTCACCACAGACTAGCCCTAACAATGAGCAGTTCTTC.